This is a list of T cell receptor beta chains from one sample in a study of OX40 agonist ivuxolimab in advanced cancers. TCRdb keeps only in-frame clones here, not all; method: immunoSEQ multiplex PCR. The sample holds roughly 100,000 clones, around 89% seen once. Sequencing was performed on CD4+ or CD8+ T cells sorted from blood, taken in a trial of the OX40 agonist ivuxolimab. The source of these receptors is an adult with an advanced solid tumor such as melanoma, head and neck, liver or kidney cancer. The CDR3 runs from the conserved cysteine through the conserved F or W. Each record gives: D gene, V gene, clone size, J gene, CDR3 protein, CDR3 DNA. The D gene is left open where the match is weak. Clone size is not always given. Where it is, it says once, few, many or a class for expanded clones.

D gene: NA
V gene: TRBV27
clone size: NA
J gene: TRBJ2-7
CDR3 protein: CASSPNTGDFIYEQYF
CDR3 DNA: TGTGCCAGCAGTCCCAACACAGGGGACTTTATCTACGAGCAGTACTTC

D gene: TRBD2
V gene: TRBV10-3
clone size: NA
J gene: TRBJ2-7
CDR3 protein: CAISPTSGNYEQYF
CDR3 DNA: TGTGCCATCTCGCCCACTAGCGGAAACTACGAGCAGTACTTC

D gene: TRBD1
V gene: TRBV19
clone size: NA
J gene: TRBJ2-1
CDR3 protein: CASSKDRARNNEQFF
CDR3 DNA: TGTGCCAGTAGTAAAGACAGGGCGAGGAACAATGAGCAGTTCTTC

D gene: NA
V gene: TRBV9
clone size: NA
J gene: TRBJ2-5
CDR3 protein: CASSSQGGQETQYF
CDR3 DNA: TGTGCCAGCAGCTCGCAGGGGGGGCAAGAGACCCAGTACTTC

D gene: NA
V gene: TRBV11-3
clone size: NA
J gene: TRBJ2-7
CDR3 protein: CASSLAWTYEQYF
CDR3 DNA: TGTGCCAGCAGCTTAGCATGGACCTACGAGCAGTACTTC

D gene: NA
V gene: TRBV27
clone size: NA
J gene: TRBJ1-2
CDR3 protein: CASSLKGGYGYTF
CDR3 DNA: TGTGCCAGCAGTTTAAAGGGAGGCTATGGCTACACCTTC

D gene: NA
V gene: TRBV6-1
clone size: NA
J gene: TRBJ2-3
CDR3 protein: CASSDPRADYTDTQYF
CDR3 DNA: TGTGCCAGCAGTGATCCCCGGGCAGACTACACAGATACGCAGTATTTT

D gene: NA
V gene: TRBV11-2
clone size: NA
J gene: TRBJ2-7
CDR3 protein: CASSAPRLPYSYEQYF
CDR3 DNA: TGTGCCAGCAGCGCCCCCCGGCTACCCTACTCCTACGAGCAGTACTTC

D gene: NA
V gene: TRBV6-1
clone size: NA
J gene: TRBJ2-7
CDR3 protein: CASSQIGTEQYF
CDR3 DNA: TGTGCCAGCAGTCAAATCGGGACTGAGCAGTACTTC

D gene: TRBD1
V gene: TRBV19
clone size: NA
J gene: TRBJ2-3
CDR3 protein: CASSKGANLFTDTQYF
CDR3 DNA: TGTGCCAGTAGTAAGGGGGCAAATCTGTTCACAGATACGCAGTATTTT

D gene: NA
V gene: TRBV5-8
clone size: NA
J gene: TRBJ2-4
CDR3 protein: CASSSPFLLAKNIQYF
CDR3 DNA: TGTGCCAGCAGCTCTCCATTTCTTCTAGCCAAAAACATTCAGTACTTC

D gene: TRBD1
V gene: TRBV4-1
clone size: NA
J gene: TRBJ2-3
CDR3 protein: CASSQEQGADTQYF
CDR3 DNA: TGCGCCAGCAGCCAAGAACAGGGGGCAGATACGCAGTATTTT

D gene: NA
V gene: TRBV27
clone size: NA
J gene: TRBJ2-3
CDR3 protein: CASSYTWGTDTQYF
CDR3 DNA: TGTGCCAGCAGCTATACCTGGGGCACAGATACGCAGTATTTT

D gene: NA
V gene: TRBV28
clone size: few
J gene: TRBJ1-2
CDR3 protein: CASRGERYGYTF
CDR3 DNA: TGTGCCAGCCGGGGAGAGCGTTATGGCTACACCTTC

D gene: TRBD1
V gene: TRBV7-9
clone size: NA
J gene: TRBJ1-1
CDR3 protein: CASSHGTGSAAFF
CDR3 DNA: TGTGCCAGCAGCCACGGGACAGGGAGTGCGGCTTTCTTT

D gene: NA
V gene: TRBV28
clone size: NA
J gene: TRBJ2-7
CDR3 protein: CASSRGREQYF
CDR3 DNA: TGTGCCAGCAGCAGGGGCCGCGAGCAGTACTTC

D gene: TRBD2
V gene: TRBV27
clone size: NA
J gene: TRBJ2-7
CDR3 protein: CASSSPGLSGRSYEQYF
CDR3 DNA: TGTGCCAGCAGTTCCCCCGGCCTTAGCGGGAGATCATACGAGCAGTACTTC

D gene: TRBD2
V gene: TRBV30
clone size: NA
J gene: TRBJ2-7
CDR3 protein: CAWSAGGPYEQYF
CDR3 DNA: TGTGCCTGGAGTGCGGGAGGGCCCTACGAGCAGTACTTC

D gene: TRBD2
V gene: TRBV7-6
clone size: NA
J gene: TRBJ2-7
CDR3 protein: CASSLYSGGEQYF
CDR3 DNA: TGTGCCAGCAGCCTCTACTCGGGAGGCGAGCAGTACTTC

D gene: NA
V gene: TRBV7-3
clone size: NA
J gene: TRBJ1-1
CDR3 protein: CASSLTEGNTEAFF
CDR3 DNA: TGTGCCAGCAGCTTAACGGAAGGGAACACTGAAGCTTTCTTT

D gene: NA
V gene: TRBV6-5
clone size: NA
J gene: TRBJ2-1
CDR3 protein: CASSYLVGPRNEQFF
CDR3 DNA: TGTGCCAGCAGTTATCTAGTGGGACCCCGGAATGAGCAGTTCTTC

D gene: NA
V gene: TRBV27
clone size: NA
J gene: TRBJ1-1
CDR3 protein: CASSLGIVNTEAFF
CDR3 DNA: TGTGCCAGCAGTTTAGGGATCGTGAACACTGAAGCTTTCTTT

D gene: NA
V gene: TRBV27
clone size: NA
J gene: TRBJ1-1
CDR3 protein: CASSLREGMNTEAFF
CDR3 DNA: TGTGCCAGCAGTTTAAGGGAGGGCATGAACACTGAAGCTTTCTTT

D gene: NA
V gene: TRBV2
clone size: few
J gene: TRBJ1-5
CDR3 protein: CASRRGQNNQPQHF
CDR3 DNA: TGTGCCAGCAGGCGCGGACAGAACAATCAGCCCCAGCATTTT

D gene: NA
V gene: TRBV20-1
clone size: NA
J gene: TRBJ1-1
CDR3 protein: CSANLNGPAFF
CDR3 DNA: TGCAGTGCTAACCTCAACGGACCCGCTTTCTTT

D gene: NA
V gene: TRBV7-9
clone size: NA
J gene: TRBJ1-5
CDR3 protein: CASSLTGGDRPQHF
CDR3 DNA: TGTGCCAGCAGCTTGACGGGGGGGGATCGGCCCCAGCATTTT

D gene: NA
V gene: TRBV7-8
clone size: NA
J gene: TRBJ1-3
CDR3 protein: CASSPGAGNTIYF
CDR3 DNA: TGTGCCAGCAGCCCCGGGGCAGGGAACACCATATATTTT

D gene: NA
V gene: TRBV12-5
clone size: NA
J gene: TRBJ1-1
CDR3 protein: CASGRGQGIMATEAFF
CDR3 DNA: TGTGCTAGTGGGCGCGGGCAGGGGATAATGGCCACTGAAGCTTTCTTT

D gene: NA
V gene: TRBV5-6
clone size: once
J gene: TRBJ2-1
CDR3 protein: CASSFPQAYNEQFF
CDR3 DNA: TGTGCCAGCAGCTTTCCCCAGGCCTACAATGAGCAGTTCTTC

D gene: NA
V gene: TRBV18
clone size: once
J gene: TRBJ2-1
CDR3 protein: CASSSSGPANYDYNEQFF
CDR3 DNA: TGTGCCAGCTCATCTTCAGGGCCAGCCAACTACGATTACAATGAGCAGTTCTTC

D gene: NA
V gene: TRBV11-3
clone size: NA
J gene: TRBJ2-1
CDR3 protein: CASSLAGPAHEQFF
CDR3 DNA: TGTGCCAGCAGCTTAGCGGGACCAGCCCATGAGCAGTTCTTC

D gene: NA
V gene: TRBV7-2
clone size: NA
J gene: TRBJ2-5
CDR3 protein: CASSLDYRETQYF
CDR3 DNA: TGTGCCAGCAGCTTAGACTACCGGGAGACCCAGTACTTC

D gene: NA
V gene: TRBV12-2
clone size: once
J gene: TRBJ2-7
CDR3 protein: CASRLAVCPGQCLYEQYF
CDR3 DNA: TGTGCAAGTCGCTTAGCGGTCTGCCCAGGACAGTGCCTTTACGAGCAGTACTTC

D gene: NA
V gene: TRBV10-1
clone size: NA
J gene: TRBJ2-3
CDR3 protein: CASKDSTDTQYF
CDR3 DNA: TGCGCCAGCAAGGACAGCACAGATACGCAGTATTTT

D gene: TRBD2
V gene: TRBV4-1
clone size: NA
J gene: TRBJ2-7
CDR3 protein: CASSQAGTSGIYEQYF
CDR3 DNA: TGCGCCAGCAGCCAAGCCGGGACTAGCGGGATCTACGAGCAGTACTTC

D gene: TRBD2
V gene: TRBV7-9
clone size: NA
J gene: TRBJ2-1
CDR3 protein: CASSYLAGAYNEQFF
CDR3 DNA: TGTGCCAGCAGCTATCTAGCGGGGGCGTACAATGAGCAGTTCTTC

D gene: NA
V gene: TRBV6-5
clone size: NA
J gene: TRBJ2-3
CDR3 protein: CASSQRVAATDTQYF
CDR3 DNA: TGTGCCAGCAGTCAACGTGTAGCGGCCACAGATACGCAGTATTTT

D gene: NA
V gene: TRBV5-1
clone size: NA
J gene: TRBJ2-5
CDR3 protein: CASSGSGAYKETQYF
CDR3 DNA: TGCGCCAGCAGCGGTAGTGGGGCATATAAAGAGACCCAGTACTTC

D gene: TRBD2
V gene: TRBV5-6
clone size: NA
J gene: TRBJ2-5
CDR3 protein: CASRGRKRESQGETQYF
CDR3 DNA: TGTGCCAGCAGGGGTCGAAAGCGGGAGAGTCAAGGGGAGACCCAGTACTTC

D gene: TRBD1
V gene: TRBV5-6
clone size: NA
J gene: TRBJ2-3
CDR3 protein: CASSSLGTGGVTDTQYF
CDR3 DNA: TGTGCCAGCAGCTCCTTAGGGACAGGGGGCGTCACAGATACGCAGTATTTT

D gene: NA
V gene: TRBV6-5
clone size: NA
J gene: TRBJ2-1
CDR3 protein: CASSRSYNEQFF
CDR3 DNA: TGTGCCAGCAGTCGATCCTACAATGAGCAGTTCTTC

D gene: TRBD1
V gene: TRBV5-5
clone size: NA
J gene: TRBJ2-7
CDR3 protein: CASSSTGTDYGQYF
CDR3 DNA: TGTGCCAGCAGCTCGACAGGGACCGATTACGGGCAGTACTTC

D gene: TRBD1
V gene: TRBV9
clone size: NA
J gene: TRBJ2-7
CDR3 protein: CASSVGDRASYEQYF
CDR3 DNA: TGTGCCAGCAGCGTAGGGGACAGGGCCTCCTACGAGCAGTACTTC

D gene: NA
V gene: TRBV2
clone size: NA
J gene: TRBJ1-2
CDR3 protein: CASSEPGAYGYTF
CDR3 DNA: TGTGCCAGCTCCGAGCCGGGGGCCTATGGCTACACCTTC

D gene: NA
V gene: TRBV6-1
clone size: NA
J gene: TRBJ2-7
CDR3 protein: CASGRPSEQYF
CDR3 DNA: TGTGCCAGCGGAAGACCATCCGAGCAGTACTTC